The clone carrying this TCR beta chain was counted only a few times. Its antigen is unknown. Germline lookup yields CDR1 MNHNS and CDR2 SASEGT. With V trimmed by 6 bases and J by 0 bases, 8 bases remained unmatched. The CDR3 length is 17 residues. Quantitative 5'-RACE with molecular barcodes was used to make the TCR beta libraries. TCRdb itself ran the 5' RACE reads through MiXCR, one entry per CDR3 protein. The table shows around 230,000 distinct CDR3 sequences, with approximately 9% occurring only once. This sample was taken from a study of CD8 T cells in ankylosing spondylitis. The study's findings and limits: Seemingly characteristic of ankylosing spondylitis blood was a TCR beta motif consisting of under 10 highly homologous variants.

The specimen was blood, either unsorted or a sorted T cell fraction (not recorded which). The rearrangement joins TRBV6-1 to TRBJ1-6, with 7 bases lining up with TRBD1. This clonotype was obtained from a male donor with ankylosing spondylitis or in good health (not recorded which). CDR3 sequence reads: CASSRQGLSSYNSPLHF. The CDR3 DNA reads TGTGCCAGCAGCCGACAGGGATTGAGCTCCTATAATTCACCCCTCCACTTT.